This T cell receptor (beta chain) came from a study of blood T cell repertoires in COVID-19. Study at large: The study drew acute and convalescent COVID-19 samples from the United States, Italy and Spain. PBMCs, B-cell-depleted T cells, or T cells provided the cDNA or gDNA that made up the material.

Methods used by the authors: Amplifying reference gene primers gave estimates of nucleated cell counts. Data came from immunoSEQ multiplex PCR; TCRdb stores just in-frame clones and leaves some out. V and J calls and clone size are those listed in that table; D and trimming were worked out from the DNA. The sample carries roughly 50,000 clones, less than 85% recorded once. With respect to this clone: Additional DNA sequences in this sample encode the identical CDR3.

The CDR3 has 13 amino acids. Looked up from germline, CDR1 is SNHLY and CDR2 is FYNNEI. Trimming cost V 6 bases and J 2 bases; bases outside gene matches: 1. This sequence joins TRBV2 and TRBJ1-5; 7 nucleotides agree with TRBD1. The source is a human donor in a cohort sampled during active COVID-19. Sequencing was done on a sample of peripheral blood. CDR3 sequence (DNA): TGTGCCAGCAGAGGACAGGGCAATCAGCCCCAGCATTTT. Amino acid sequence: CASRGQGNQPQHF.